Listed here is a single TCR beta chain. Its specificity is unknown. Next came a second PCR, run for about 6 to 12 cycles, which used a sample-barcoded 5' primer along with a J-beta primer mix. TCRdb reprocessed the 5' RACE reads with MiXCR, giving one entry per CDR3 protein. This sample has about 1,500,000 distinct CDR3 sequences, with over 25% found just once. This sample was included in a study of blood T cells in healthy people across ages. Germline CDR1 and CDR2: SGHDN and FVKESK. V lost 1 base to trimming and J lost 1 base, with 10 bases between them. This CDR3 region has 15 residues. Whole-study findings and limits: Versus aged donors, long-lived donors had higher diversity and more naive CD4+ cells. While age rose, TCR beta diversity per million T cells dropped in a roughly linear way.

The material sequenced was blood. V usage is TRBV14 and J usage is TRBJ1-1; D is undetermined. This TCR came from a woman aged 25 to 45 in good health. DNA of the CDR3: TGTGCCAGCAGCCAAGTTCGACATGAGAACACTGAAGCTTTCTTT. This encodes CASSQVRHENTEAFF.